The clone carrying this TCR beta chain occurred a few times. The target antigen is unknown. V lost 3 bases to trimming and J lost 7 bases, with 13 bases between them. The CDR3 is 14 amino acids. In germline, CDR1 is LNHDA, CDR2 SQIVND (reference sequence). This specimen belongs to a study of molecular identifiers for immune sequencing clone quantification. Using a CD8+CD4-CCR7+CD45RA+ phenotype, naive CD8 T cells were sorted. One entry per CDR3 protein results from TCRdb running MiXCR on the PCR reads. The repertoire holds about 640,000 distinct CDR3 sequences, with 15% to 20% as singletons. Study-wide findings and caveats: The sizes of highly expanded clones could be underestimated when identical TCR molecules share a barcode.

The V and J genes are TRBV19 and TRBJ1-5, with D unresolved. This TCR came from a human donor in good health. Some libraries in this study had Jurkat cell RNA spiked in. The material sequenced was naive CD8+ T cells from blood, with Jurkat cell RNA spiked in. Subset of the sample: FACS-sorted CD8+CD4-CCR7+CD45RA+ naive T cells. The CDR3 sequence is CASSISVQGQPQHF. In nucleotides, the CDR3 is TGTGCCAGTAGTATTTCAGTCCAAGGGCAGCCCCAGCATTTT.